Here is one T cell receptor (beta chain) with its context. The CDR3 consists of 15 residues. The V gene lost 2 bases and the J gene lost 0 bases, with 10 bases spanning the gap. Germline assignment: CDR1 LGHNA and CDR2 YSLEER. This record belongs to a study of blood T cell repertoires in COVID-19. Whole-study context: Specimens from acute and convalescent COVID-19 originated in the United States, Italy and Spain. T cells, B-cell-depleted T cells, or PBMCs supplied cDNA or gDNA.

Original processing methods: Researchers report that nucleated cell counts were estimated from reference gene primer amplification. Clones were read by immunoSEQ multiplex PCR, and TCRdb kept only the in-frame ones, dropping some. That table furnishes V, J and clone size, whereas the DNA furnished D and trimming. This repertoire shows 80,000 to 90,000 clones, 70% to 90% found once; its top ten account for approximately 1.2%. The specimen was peripheral blood. The rearrangement uses TRBV4-3 and TRBJ1-1, with D perhaps matching TRBD1 (6 bases). This sequence was found in a man older than 75 with active or convalescent COVID-19. CDR3 nucleotides: TGCGCCAGCAGCCAACTTAGGGGGATGAACACTGAAGCTTTCTTT. This gives the protein CASSQLRGMNTEAFF.